This TCR beta chain appears in the sequencing data of a study of blood T cells in healthy people across ages. Then a second PCR, running about 6 to 11 cycles, was carried out with a sample-barcoded 5' primer and a J-beta primer mix. All cDNA molecules were each tagged by a template-switch adaptor with 12 random nucleotides. Via MiXCR, TCRdb re-called the 5' RACE reads, giving one row per CDR3 protein. The data contain about 1,800,000 distinct CDR3 sequences, about 28% of them singletons. The sample holds a few counts of this clonotype. Donors were systemically healthy Caucasian individuals from Russia aged about 6 to 95 years. Samples each yielded at least 5.5 micrograms of total RNA. This CDR3 is built from 15 residues. Trimming took 5 bases from V and 7 from J; bases not matched to a gene: 15. Looked up from germline, CDR1 is DFQATT and CDR2 is SNEGSKA (reference sequence).

The TCR originated in a woman under 40 in good health. Sequencing was performed on blood. This chain uses TRBV20-1 with TRBJ1-2; 8 bases are shared with TRBD1. CDR3 sequence: CSARVKTGAAGGYTF. In DNA form, the CDR3 reads TGCAGTGCTCGAGTAAAGACAGGGGCTGCGGGTGGCTACACCTTC.